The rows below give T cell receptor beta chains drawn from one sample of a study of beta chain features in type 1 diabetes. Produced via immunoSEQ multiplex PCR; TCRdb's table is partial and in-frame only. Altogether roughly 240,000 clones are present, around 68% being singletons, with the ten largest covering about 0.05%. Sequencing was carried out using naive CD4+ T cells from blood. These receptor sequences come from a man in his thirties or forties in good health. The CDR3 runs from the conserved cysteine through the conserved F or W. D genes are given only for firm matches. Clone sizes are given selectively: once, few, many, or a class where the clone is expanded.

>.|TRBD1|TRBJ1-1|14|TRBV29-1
CSVAQGVMNTEAFF
TGCAGCGTTGCACAGGGGGTAATGAACACTGAAGCTTTCTTT
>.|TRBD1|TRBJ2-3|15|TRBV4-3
CASSQIGQGTDTQYF
TGCGCCAGCAGCCAGATAGGACAGGGCACAGATACGCAGTATTTT
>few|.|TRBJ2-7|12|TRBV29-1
CSVAGISYEQYF
TGCAGCGTGGCAGGGATCTCCTACGAGCAGTACTTC
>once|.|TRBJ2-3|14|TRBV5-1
CASTYRAAGDTQYF
TGCGCCAGCACCTACAGGGCGGCGGGGGATACGCAGTATTTT
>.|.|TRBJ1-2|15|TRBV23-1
CASSQIRTYVYGYTF
TGCGCCAGCAGTCAAATTCGAACTTACGTCTATGGCTACACCTTC
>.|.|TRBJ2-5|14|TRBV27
CASSAGPIQETQYF
TGTGCCAGCTCCGCGGGACCCATCCAAGAGACCCAGTACTTC
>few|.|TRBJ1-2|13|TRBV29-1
CSVGDYTDYGYTF
TGCAGCGTTGGAGACTACACTGACTATGGCTACACCTTC
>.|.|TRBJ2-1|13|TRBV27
CASSLEGYNEQFF
TGTGCCAGCAGTTTAGAAGGCTACAATGAGCAGTTCTTC
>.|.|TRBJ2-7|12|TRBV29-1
CSVDLGGDEQYF
TGCAGCGTTGACCTTGGTGGGGACGAGCAGTACTTC
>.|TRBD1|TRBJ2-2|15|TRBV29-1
CSAIRQGVNTGELFF
TGCAGCGCCATACGACAGGGGGTGAACACCGGGGAGCTGTTTTTT
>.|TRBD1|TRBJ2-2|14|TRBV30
CAWRTGVNTGELFF
TGTGCCTGGCGTACAGGGGTGAACACCGGGGAGCTGTTTTTT
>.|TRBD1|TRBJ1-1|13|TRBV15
CATSRGEGARSHF
TGTGCCACCAGCAGAGGGGAGGGGGCGAGGTCCCATTTT
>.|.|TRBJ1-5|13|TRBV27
CASSTVRDQPQHF
TGTGCCAGCAGTACAGTCAGGGACCAGCCCCAGCATTTT
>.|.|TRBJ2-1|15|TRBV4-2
CASSQDEVSYNEQFF
TGTGCCAGCAGCCAAGATGAGGTGAGCTACAATGAGCAGTTCTTC
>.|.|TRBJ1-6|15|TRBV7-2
CASSLSTTGNSPLHF
TGTGCCAGCAGCCTTTCCACCACAGGGAATTCACCCCTCCACTTT
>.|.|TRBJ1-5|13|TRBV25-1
CASSEVGGQPQHF
TGTGCCAGCAGTGAAGTGGGAGGTCAGCCCCAGCATTTT
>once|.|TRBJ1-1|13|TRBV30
CAWSFTQNTEAFF
TGTGCCTGGAGTTTCACCCAGAACACTGAAGCTTTCTTT
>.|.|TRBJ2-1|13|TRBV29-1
CSVESTLAREQFF
TGCAGCGTTGAGTCAACCCTGGCCCGTGAGCAGTTCTTC
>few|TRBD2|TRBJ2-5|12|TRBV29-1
CSVRLAVETQYF
TGCAGCGTGAGACTAGCGGTAGAGACCCAGTACTTC
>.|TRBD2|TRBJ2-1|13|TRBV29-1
CSVDLAGTNEQFF
TGCAGCGTTGACCTAGCGGGGACCAATGAGCAGTTCTTC
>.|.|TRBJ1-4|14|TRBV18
CASSLRQENEKLFF
TGTGCCAGCTCACTCCGACAGGAGAATGAAAAACTGTTTTTT
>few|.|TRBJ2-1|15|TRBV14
CASSPPPRGYNEQFF
TGTGCCAGCAGCCCGCCCCCCCGGGGTTACAATGAGCAGTTCTTC
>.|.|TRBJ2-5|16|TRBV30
CAWSAGAGRRQGAQYF
TGTGCCTGGAGCGCCGGGGCGGGCCGGCGTCAGGGCGCCCAGTACTTC
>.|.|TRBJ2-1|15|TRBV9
CASSVQGSSYNEQFF
TGTGCCAGCAGCGTACAGGGGAGCTCCTACAATGAGCAGTTCTTC
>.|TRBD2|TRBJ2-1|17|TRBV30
CAWSGPSGRNSYNEQFF
TGTGCCTGGAGTGGCCCTAGCGGGCGAAACTCCTACAATGAGCAGTTCTTC
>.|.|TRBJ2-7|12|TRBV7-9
CASSPGTYEQYF
TGTGCCAGCAGCCCAGGAACCTACGAGCAGTACTTC
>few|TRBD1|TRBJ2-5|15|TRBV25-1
CASSGLAGGQETQYF
TGTGCCAGCAGTGGTTTGGCAGGGGGCCAAGAGACCCAGTACTTC
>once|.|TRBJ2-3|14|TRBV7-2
CASSRSFPGDTQYF
TGTGCCAGCAGCCGTAGCTTCCCAGGAGATACGCAGTATTTT
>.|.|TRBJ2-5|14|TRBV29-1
CSVVNTGKQETQYF
TGCAGCGTCGTGAACACCGGAAAGCAAGAGACCCAGTACTTC
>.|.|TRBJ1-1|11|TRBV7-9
CASSLGYGAFF
TGTGCCAGCAGCTTAGGTTACGGAGCTTTCTTT
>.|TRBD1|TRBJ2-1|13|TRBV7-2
CASSSGTGIEQFF
TGTGCCAGCAGCAGCGGGACAGGGATTGAGCAGTTCTTC
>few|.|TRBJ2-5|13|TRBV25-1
CASSDPNQETQYF
TGTGCCAGCAGTGATCCCAACCAAGAGACCCAGTACTTC
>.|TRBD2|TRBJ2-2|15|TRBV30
CAWSRLAANTGELFF
TGTGCCTGGAGTCGACTAGCGGCGAACACCGGGGAGCTGTTTTTT
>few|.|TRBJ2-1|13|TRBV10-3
CAISEGLYNEQFF
TGTGCCATCAGTGAGGGGCTTTACAATGAGCAGTTCTTC
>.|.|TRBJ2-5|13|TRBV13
CASSSGHEWTQYF
TGTGCCAGCAGCTCCGGACATGAGTGGACCCAGTACTTC
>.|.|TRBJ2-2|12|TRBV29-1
CSGEGPAGELFF
TGCAGCGGCGAAGGGCCGGCCGGGGAGCTGTTTTTT
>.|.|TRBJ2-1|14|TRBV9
CASSVVTAYNEQFF
TGTGCCAGCAGCGTAGTAACAGCGTACAATGAGCAGTTCTTC
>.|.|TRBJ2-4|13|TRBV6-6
CASSYGGIDIQYF
TGTGCCAGCAGTTACGGGGGCATAGACATTCAGTACTTC
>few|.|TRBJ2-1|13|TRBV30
CAWSVRRDNEQFF
TGTGCCTGGAGTGTAAGAAGGGACAATGAGCAGTTCTTC
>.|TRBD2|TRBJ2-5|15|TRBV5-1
CASSLVFAGEETQYF
TGCGCCAGCAGCTTGGTATTCGCGGGGGAAGAGACCCAGTACTTC
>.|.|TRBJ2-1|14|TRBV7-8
CASSQLALLHEQFF
TGTGCCAGCAGCCAACTCGCGCTGTTACATGAGCAGTTCTTC
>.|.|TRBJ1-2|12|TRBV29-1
CSVGDSLYGYTF
TGCAGCGTCGGCGACAGCCTCTATGGCTACACCTTC
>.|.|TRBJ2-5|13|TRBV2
CASKIRFQETQYF
TGTGCCAGCAAAATCAGGTTCCAAGAGACCCAGTACTTC
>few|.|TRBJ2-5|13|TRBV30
CAWSEGYQETQYF
TGTGCCTGGAGTGAAGGTTACCAAGAGACCCAGTACTTC